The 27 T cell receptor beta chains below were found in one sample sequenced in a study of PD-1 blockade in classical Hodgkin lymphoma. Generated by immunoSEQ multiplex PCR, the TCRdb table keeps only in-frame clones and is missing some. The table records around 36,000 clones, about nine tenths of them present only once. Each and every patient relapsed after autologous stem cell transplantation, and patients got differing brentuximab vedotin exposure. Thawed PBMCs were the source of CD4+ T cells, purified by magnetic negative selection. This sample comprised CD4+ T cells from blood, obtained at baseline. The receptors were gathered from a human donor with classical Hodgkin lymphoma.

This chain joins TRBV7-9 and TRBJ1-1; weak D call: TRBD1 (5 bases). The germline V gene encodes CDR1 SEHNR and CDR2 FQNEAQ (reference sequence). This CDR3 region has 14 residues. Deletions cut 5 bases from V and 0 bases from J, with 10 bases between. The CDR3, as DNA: TGTGCCAGCAGCGGGGAGGGGTTGAACACTGAAGCTTTCTTT. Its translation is CASSGEGLNTEAFF.

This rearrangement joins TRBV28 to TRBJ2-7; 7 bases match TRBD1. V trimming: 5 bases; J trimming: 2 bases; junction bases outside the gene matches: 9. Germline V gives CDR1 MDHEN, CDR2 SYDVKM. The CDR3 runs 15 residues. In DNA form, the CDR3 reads TGTGCCAGCAGTGCTTCCGGCCAGGGGGCCTACGAGCAGTACTTC. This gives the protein CASSASGQGAYEQYF.

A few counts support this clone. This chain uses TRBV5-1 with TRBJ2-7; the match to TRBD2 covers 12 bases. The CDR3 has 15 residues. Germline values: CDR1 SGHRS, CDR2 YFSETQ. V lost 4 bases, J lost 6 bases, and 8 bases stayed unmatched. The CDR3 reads CASSATSGRTVEQYF. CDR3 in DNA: TGCGCCAGCAGCGCGACTAGCGGGAGAACAGTCGAGCAGTACTTC.

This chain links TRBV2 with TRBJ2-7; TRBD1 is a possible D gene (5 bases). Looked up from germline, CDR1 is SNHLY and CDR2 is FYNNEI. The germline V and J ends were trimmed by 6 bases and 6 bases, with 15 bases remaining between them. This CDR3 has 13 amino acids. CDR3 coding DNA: TGTGCCAGCAGGTACAGGATGGGGCTCGAGCAGTACTTC. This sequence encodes CASRYRMGLEQYF. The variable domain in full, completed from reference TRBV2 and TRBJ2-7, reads EPEVTQTPSHQVTQMGQEVILRCVPISNHLYFYWYRQILGQKVEFLVSFYNNEISEKSEIFDDQFSVERPDGSNFTLKIRSTKLEDSAMYFCASRYRMGLEQYFGPGTRLTVT.

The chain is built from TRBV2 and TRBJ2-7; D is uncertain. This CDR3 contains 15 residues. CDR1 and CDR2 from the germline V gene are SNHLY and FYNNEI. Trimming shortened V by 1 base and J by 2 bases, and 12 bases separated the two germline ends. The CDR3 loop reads CASSEDSTPTYEQYF. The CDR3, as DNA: TGTGCCAGCAGTGAAGACAGTACCCCCACCTACGAGCAGTACTTC.

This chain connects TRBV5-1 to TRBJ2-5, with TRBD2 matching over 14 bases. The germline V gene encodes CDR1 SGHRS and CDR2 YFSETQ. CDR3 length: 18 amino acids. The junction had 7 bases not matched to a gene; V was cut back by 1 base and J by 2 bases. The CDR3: CASSLTGTSGSGQETQYF. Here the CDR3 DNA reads TGCGCCAGCAGCTTGACCGGGACTAGCGGGAGTGGGCAAGAGACCCAGTACTTC.

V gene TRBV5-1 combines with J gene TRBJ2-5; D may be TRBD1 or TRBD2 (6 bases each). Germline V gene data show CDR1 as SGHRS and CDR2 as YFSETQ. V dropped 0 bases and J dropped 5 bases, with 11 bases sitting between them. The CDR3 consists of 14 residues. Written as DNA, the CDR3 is TGCGCCAGCAGCTTGGGGGGGCGGGGCGAGACCCAGTACTTC. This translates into CASSLGGRGETQYF.

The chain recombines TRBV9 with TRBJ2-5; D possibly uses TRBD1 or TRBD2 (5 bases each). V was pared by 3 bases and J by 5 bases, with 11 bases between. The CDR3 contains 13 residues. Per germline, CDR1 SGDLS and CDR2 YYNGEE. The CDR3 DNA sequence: TGTGCCAGCAGCGCCGGGACGGGGGAGACCCAGTACTTC. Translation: CASSAGTGETQYF.

As DNA, the CDR3 is TGTGCCAGCAGCTTAGATCGCGCCGGGAACAATGAGCAGTTCTTC. Translating gives CASSLDRAGNNEQFF. The chain employs TRBV11-3 and TRBJ2-1; D may be TRBD2 (5 bases). The CDR3 spans 15 residues. Germline lookup yields CDR1 SGHNT and CDR2 YENEEA. With 0 bases removed from V and 5 bases from J, the gap between germline ends came to 11 bases.

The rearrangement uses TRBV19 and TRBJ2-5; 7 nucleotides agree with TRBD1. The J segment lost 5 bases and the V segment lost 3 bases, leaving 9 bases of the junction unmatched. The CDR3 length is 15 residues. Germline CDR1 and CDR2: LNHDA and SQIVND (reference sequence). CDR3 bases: TGTGCCAGTAGTATGCCAAGGGGGCTGGGGGAGACCCAGTACTTC. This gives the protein CASSMPRGLGETQYF.

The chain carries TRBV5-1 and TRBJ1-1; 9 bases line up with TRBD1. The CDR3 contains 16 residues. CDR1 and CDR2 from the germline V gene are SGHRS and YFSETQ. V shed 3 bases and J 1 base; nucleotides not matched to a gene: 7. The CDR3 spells CASSSVTGGSNTEAFF. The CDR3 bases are TGCGCCAGCAGCTCGGTGACAGGGGGTTCGAACACTGAAGCTTTCTTT. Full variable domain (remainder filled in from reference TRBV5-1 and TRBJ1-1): KAGVTQTPRYLIKTRGQQVTLSCSPISGHRSVSWYQQTPGQGLQFLFEYFSETQRNKGNFPGRFSGRQFSNSRSEMNVSTLELGDSALYLCASSSVTGGSNTEAFFGQGTRLTVV.

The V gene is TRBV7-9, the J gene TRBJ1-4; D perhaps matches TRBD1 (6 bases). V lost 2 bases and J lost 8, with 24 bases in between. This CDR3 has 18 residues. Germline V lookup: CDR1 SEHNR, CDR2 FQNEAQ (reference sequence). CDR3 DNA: TGTGCCAGCAGCTTAAGTTTTTCAGGGGCCGGTACAGGGGAAAAACTGTTTTTT. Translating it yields CASSLSFSGAGTGEKLFF.

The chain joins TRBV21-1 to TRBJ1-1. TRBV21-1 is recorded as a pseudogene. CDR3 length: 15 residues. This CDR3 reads CASSAGGGGNTEAFF. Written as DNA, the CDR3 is TGTGCCAGCAGCGCCGGCGGGGGAGGGAACACTGAAGCTTTCTTT.

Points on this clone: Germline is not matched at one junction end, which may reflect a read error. CDR3 in DNA: TGTGCCAGCAGTTACTCGATAGTGCACCCGATACGAGACTTC. This sequence encodes CASSYSIVHPIRDF. The chain couples TRBV6-5 to TRBJ2-7; D is unresolved. The germline CDR1 and CDR2 sequences are MNHEY and SVGAGI. This CDR3 is built from 14 residues.

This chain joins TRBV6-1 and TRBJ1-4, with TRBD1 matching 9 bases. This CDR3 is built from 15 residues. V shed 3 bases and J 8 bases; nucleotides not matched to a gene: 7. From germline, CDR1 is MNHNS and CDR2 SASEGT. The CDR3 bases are TGTGCCAGCAGTGACGGGACAGGGAGCTGGGAAAAACTGTTTTTT. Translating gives CASSDGTGSWEKLFF.

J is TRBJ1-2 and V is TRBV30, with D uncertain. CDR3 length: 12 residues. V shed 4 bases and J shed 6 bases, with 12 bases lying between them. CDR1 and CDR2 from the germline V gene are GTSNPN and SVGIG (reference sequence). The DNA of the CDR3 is TGTGCCTGGACGCTCGGAGGGAATGGCTACACCTTC. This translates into CAWTLGGNGYTF.

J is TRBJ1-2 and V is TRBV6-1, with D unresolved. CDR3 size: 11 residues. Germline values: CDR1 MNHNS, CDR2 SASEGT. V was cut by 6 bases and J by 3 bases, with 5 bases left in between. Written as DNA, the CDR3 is TGTGCCAGCAGGAGGGACTATGGCTACACCTTC. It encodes CASRRDYGYTF.

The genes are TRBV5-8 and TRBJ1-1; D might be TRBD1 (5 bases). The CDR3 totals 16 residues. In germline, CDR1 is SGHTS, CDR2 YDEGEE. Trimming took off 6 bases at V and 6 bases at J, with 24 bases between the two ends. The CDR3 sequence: CASTLPEGVRGSEAFF. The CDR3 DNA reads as TGTGCCAGCACCCTCCCGGAAGGGGTAAGAGGGTCTGAAGCTTTCTTT.

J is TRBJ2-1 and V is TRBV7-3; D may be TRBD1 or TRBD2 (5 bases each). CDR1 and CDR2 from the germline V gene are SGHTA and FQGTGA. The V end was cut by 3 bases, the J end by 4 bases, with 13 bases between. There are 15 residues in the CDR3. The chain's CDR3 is CASSFTGRTYNEQFF. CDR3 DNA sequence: TGTGCCAGCAGCTTTACGGGACGGACGTACAATGAGCAGTTCTTC.

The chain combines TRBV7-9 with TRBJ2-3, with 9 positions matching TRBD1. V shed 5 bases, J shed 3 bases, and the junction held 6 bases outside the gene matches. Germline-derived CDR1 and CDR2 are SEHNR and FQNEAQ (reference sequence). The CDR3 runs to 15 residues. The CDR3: CASSHGQGKTDTQYF. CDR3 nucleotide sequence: TGTGCCAGCAGCCATGGACAGGGGAAGACAGATACGCAGTATTTT.

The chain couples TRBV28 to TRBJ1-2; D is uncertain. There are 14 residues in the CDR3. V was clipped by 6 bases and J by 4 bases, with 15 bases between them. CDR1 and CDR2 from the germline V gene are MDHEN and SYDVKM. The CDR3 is CASRLGSSGYGYTF. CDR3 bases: TGTGCCAGCAGGCTGGGTTCGAGTGGCTATGGCTACACCTTC.

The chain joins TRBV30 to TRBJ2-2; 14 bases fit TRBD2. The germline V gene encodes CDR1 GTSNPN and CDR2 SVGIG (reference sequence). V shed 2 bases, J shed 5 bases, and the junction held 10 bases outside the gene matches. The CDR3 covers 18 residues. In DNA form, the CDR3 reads TGTGCCTGGAGTCTAGGACTAGCGGGAGGATCGAGGACCGGGGAGCTGTTTTTT. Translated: CAWSLGLAGGSRTGELFF.

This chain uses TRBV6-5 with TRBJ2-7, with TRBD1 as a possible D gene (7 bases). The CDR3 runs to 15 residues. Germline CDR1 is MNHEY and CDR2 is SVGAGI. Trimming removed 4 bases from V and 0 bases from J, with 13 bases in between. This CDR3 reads CASSLQGRSSYEQYF. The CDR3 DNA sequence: TGTGCCAGCAGTTTACAGGGGAGGAGCTCCTACGAGCAGTACTTC.

The CDR3, as DNA: TGTGCCTGGAGTCCGGCGGTAACAGATACGCAGTATTTT. Protein product: CAWSPAVTDTQYF. This chain joins TRBV30 and TRBJ2-3, with D unclear. Trimming pared 2 bases from V and 3 bases from J, leaving 9 bases between. The CDR3 contains 13 residues. Germline V CDR1 and CDR2: GTSNPN, SVGIG (reference sequence).

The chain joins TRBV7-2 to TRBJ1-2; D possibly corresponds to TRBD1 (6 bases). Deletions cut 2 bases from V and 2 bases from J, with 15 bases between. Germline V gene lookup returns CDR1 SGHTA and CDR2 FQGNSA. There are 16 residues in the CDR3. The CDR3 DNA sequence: TGTGCCAGCAGCTTACGCCTAGGGGGGAGGAACTATGGCTACACCTTC. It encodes CASSLRLGGRNYGYTF.

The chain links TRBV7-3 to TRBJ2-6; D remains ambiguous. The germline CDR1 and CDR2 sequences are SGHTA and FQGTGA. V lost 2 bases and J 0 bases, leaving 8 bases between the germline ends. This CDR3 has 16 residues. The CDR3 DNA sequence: TGTGCCAGCAGCTTATCTGCGGCCTCTGGGGCCAACGTCCTGACTTTC. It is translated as CASSLSAASGANVLTF.

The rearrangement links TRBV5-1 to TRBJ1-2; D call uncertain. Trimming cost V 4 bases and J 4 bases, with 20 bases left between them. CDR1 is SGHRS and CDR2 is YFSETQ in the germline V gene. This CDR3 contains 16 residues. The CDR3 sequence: CASSPGLGPAIYGYTF. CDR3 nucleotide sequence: TGCGCCAGCAGCCCGGGTTTAGGCCCAGCGATCTATGGCTACACCTTC.